This T cell receptor beta chain comes out of a study of regulatory T cells in long-lasting Graves disease. The overall study: Graves' patients diagnosed newly had used antithyroid drugs under 3 months.

Germline assignment: CDR1 SGHAT and CDR2 FQNNGV. V trimming: 6 bases; J trimming: 4 bases; junction bases outside the gene matches: 9. This CDR3 is built from 15 residues. Relying on iRepertoire HTBI primers and Arm-PCR of CDR3 regions, the team built TCR beta libraries. TCRdb passed the multiplex PCR reads through MiXCR, listing each CDR3 protein once. This table has 510,000 or so distinct CDR3 sequences, around 13% appearing once. Time point indicated: newly diagnosed GD, antithyroid drugs for less than 3 months. Extracted RNA from PBMCs served as the source of the TCR library. This clonotype occurred many times. These sequences were also reported in another study, on T cells in Graves' hyperthyroidism and ophthalmopathy.

The clonotype originates from a woman in her twenties or thirties with Graves disease. The sample in question was peripheral blood mononuclear cells (PBMCs), obtained at new diagnosis, from a patient treated with antithyroid drugs. V and J are TRBV11-2 and TRBJ2-3, with TRBD2 matching 8 bases. The DNA of the CDR3 is TGTGCCAGCAGAGATAGCGGGAAGGCCTCAGATACGCAGTATTTT. Protein: CASRDSGKASDTQYF.